This T cell receptor (beta chain) derives from a study of blood T cell repertoires in COVID-19 (TCRdb year 2020). A note on the overall study: Collaborator samples came from the United States, Italy and Spain and covered acute and convalescent phases of COVID-19. The material from the prospective study consisted of cDNA or gDNA derived from T cells, B-cell-depleted T cells, or PBMCs. The dataset comprised deeply sampled blood TCRbeta repertoires from subjects exposed to, actively infected with, or recovered from COVID-19. The repertoires were released in a freely available public database intended as a resource for research on the immune response to SARS-CoV-2. The samples were drawn from the first 160 participants of the ongoing ImmuneRACE study and from some 1,300 subjects provided by 6 global collaborators. A de-identified subject ID, COVID-19 status, age in years and sex were almost always included in the sample metadata. Where available, HLA class I and class II types were taken from metadata supplied by the sample provider and were not determined by assay-based typing.

Results the study describes overall, beyond this receptor: How much clinical and demographic metadata was included differed by source and by participant, and the metadata was provided uncurated.

Each collaborating institution followed its own protocols to collect whole blood in K2EDTA tubes. For TCRbeta analysis, collaborators shipped samples in one of three forms: frozen whole blood, isolated PBMCs, or DNA extracted from either of those sample types. The immunoSEQ Assay, a bias-controlled multiplex PCR, was used to amplify TCRbeta CDR3 regions from genomic DNA. In the paper's pipeline: Nucleated cell counts per sample were estimated from amplification of reference gene primers within the assay. To quantify the absolute abundance of each unique TCRbeta CDR3 rearrangement, sequence reads were collapsed and filtered. For each sample, productive Simpson clonality was calculated as the square root of Simpson's diversity index across productive rearrangements. This is the immuneACCESS table as TCRdb keeps it, with only in-frame sequences that have V and J called. A part of the clones is gone; compared with another copy, unresolved V genes explain less than half, and the rest is unexplained. Clone size and the V and J calls come from that table; the DNA yielded D and trimming. The sample records roughly 170,000 clones, over 75% of which are singletons. Jointly, the top ten make up around 24% of the sample.

V loses 3 bases at its end and J loses 5 bases; junction bases beyond the gene matches: 9. The CDR3 measures 17 amino acids from cysteine to phenylalanine. Left in the record is the CDR3 DNA by itself, 51 bases read in frame from the first base. The CDR1 and CDR2 encoded by the germline V gene (reference sequence) are LNHDA and SQIVND. With regard to this clone: Its antigen is unknown. No quality values exist for individual bases; no much larger clone is one base distant.

The receptor was derived from an older woman with acute or convalescent COVID-19. The receptor chain draws on TRBV19 and TRBJ2-1; 11 bases in between match TRBD2. The sample consisted of peripheral blood. Read as DNA, the sequence is TGTGCCAGTAGTATCTTAATCGGGACTAGCGGTAACAATGAGCAGTTCTTC. This encodes CASSILIGTSGNNEQFF.